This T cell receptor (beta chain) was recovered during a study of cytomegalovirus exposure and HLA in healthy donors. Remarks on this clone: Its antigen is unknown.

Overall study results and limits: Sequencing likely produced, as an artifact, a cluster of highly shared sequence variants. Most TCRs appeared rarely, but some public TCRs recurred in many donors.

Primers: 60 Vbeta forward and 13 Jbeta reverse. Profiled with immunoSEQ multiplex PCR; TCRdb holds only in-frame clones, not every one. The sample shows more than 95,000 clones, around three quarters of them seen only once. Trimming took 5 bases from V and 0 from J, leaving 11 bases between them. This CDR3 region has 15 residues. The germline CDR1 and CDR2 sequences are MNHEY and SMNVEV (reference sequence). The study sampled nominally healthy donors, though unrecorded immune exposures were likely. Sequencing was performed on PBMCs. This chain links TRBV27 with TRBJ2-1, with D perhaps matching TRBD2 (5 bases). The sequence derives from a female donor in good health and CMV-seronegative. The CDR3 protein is CASSPDFSSYNEQFF. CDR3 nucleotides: TGTGCCAGCAGTCCGGACTTCAGCTCCTACAATGAGCAGTTCTTC.